This TCR beta chain was sequenced in a study of vaccination and CD4 T cells after COVID-19. On the study more broadly: In the control cultures, a CEFX pool, an HIV-1 Nef pool, or no peptide was supplied.

This clonotype was recorded a few times. Its matching antigen is unknown. Germline values: CDR1 LNHDA, CDR2 SQIVND (reference sequence). The CDR3 has 15 amino acids. Trimming cost V 3 bases and J 7 bases; bases outside gene matches: 9. The Oncomine TCR Beta short-read assay sequenced DNA from cultured CD4+ T cells. MiXCR, run by TCRdb on the PCR reads, gives a single entry per CDR3 protein. The sample includes roughly 13,000 distinct CDR3 sequences, less than 70% of them seen just once. Treatment defined: approximately nine-day PBMC culture with coronavirus spike peptide pools or control peptides (ViraFEST assay). By negative selection, CD4+ T cells were isolated once culture had run for around 9 days.

This sequence was found in a human donor who had recovered from COVID-19. V usage is TRBV19 and J usage is TRBJ1-5; 7 bases fit TRBD1. The sample taken for sequencing was CD4+ T cells from blood, cultured in vitro. CDR3 protein: CASSISSDRAQPQHF. The CDR3 nucleotides read TGTGCCAGTAGTATCTCTAGCGACAGGGCACAGCCCCAGCATTTT.